Shown below are 2 T cell receptor beta chains from a single sample sequenced in a study of CD8+ T cells in alopecia areata. cDNA prepared by RNA extraction and subsequent reverse transcription served as the template for sequencing. This table comes from immunoSEQ multiplex PCR, and its TCRdb copy is limited to in-frame clones, with some not included. The table records around 35,000 clones, approximately 60% of them present only once. The specimen sequenced was NKG2D-high CD8+ T cells sorted from blood. These receptors were taken from a human donor with alopecia areata.

This clone was picked up a small number of times. V usage is TRBV9 and J usage is TRBJ2-1; possible D gene TRBD2, 6 bases. Germline values: CDR1 SGDLS, CDR2 YYNGEE. This CDR3 is built from 12 residues. Trimming left V 7 bases short and J 4 bases short, with 9 bases between. In nucleotides, the CDR3 is TGTGCCAGCGATGGGGGGTACAATGAGCAGTTCTTC. Its translation is CASDGGYNEQFF. The full variable domain, with the rest looked up from reference TRBV9 and TRBJ2-1, is DSGVTQTPKHLITATGQRVTLRCSPRSGDLSVYWYQQSLDQGLQFLIQYYNGEERAKGNILERFSAQQFPDLHSELNLSSLELGDSALYFCASDGGYNEQFFGPGTRLTVL.

The rearrangement links TRBV5-4 to TRBJ2-7; 9 bases match TRBD1. Germline CDR1 SGHNT, CDR2 YYREEE (reference sequence). The CDR3 totals 14 residues. V was pared by 2 bases and J by 2 bases, with 2 bases of the junction left unmatched. The CDR3 DNA follows: TGTGCCAGCAGCTTTGGGACAGGGACCTACGAGCAGTACTTC. Protein product: CASSFGTGTYEQYF.